This T cell receptor beta chain appears in the sequencing data of a study of T-cell reconstitution after alpha-beta-depleted transplantation in children. This clonotype was counted at least ten times. The V segment lost 4 bases and the J segment 2 bases; nucleotides outside the gene matches: 8. The germline CDR1 and CDR2 sequences are SGHRS and YFSETQ. The CDR3 extends over 16 amino acids. Unique molecular identifiers tagged the TCRbeta library. MiXCR was run by TCRdb on the PCR reads, yielding one entry per CDR3 protein. The data contain 450,000 to 550,000 distinct CDR3 sequences, 11% of them singletons.

The sequence derives from a female patient aged 2-10 years who had a stem cell transplant for aplastic anemia, so the T cells may come from the graft donor. The sequences come from PBMCs, mostly from graft donor cells, collected 180 days after TCRalphabeta/CD19-depleted stem cell transplant. The chain recombines TRBV5-1 with TRBJ2-2; TRBD1 matches 7 bases. In DNA form, the CDR3 reads TGCGCCAGCAGCCCGGGACAGCCAACTAACACCGGGGAGCTGTTTTTT. Its translation is CASSPGQPTNTGELFF.